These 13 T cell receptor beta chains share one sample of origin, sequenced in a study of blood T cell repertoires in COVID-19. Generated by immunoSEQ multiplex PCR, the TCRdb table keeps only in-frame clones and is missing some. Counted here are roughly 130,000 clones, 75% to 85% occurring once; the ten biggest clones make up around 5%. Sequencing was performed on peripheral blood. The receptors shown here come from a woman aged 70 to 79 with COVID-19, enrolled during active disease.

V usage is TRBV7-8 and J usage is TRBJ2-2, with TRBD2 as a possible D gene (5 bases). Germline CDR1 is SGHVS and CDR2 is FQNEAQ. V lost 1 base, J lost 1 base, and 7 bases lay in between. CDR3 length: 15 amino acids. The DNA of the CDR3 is TGTGCCAGCAGCTTAGGCGGGTGGAACACCGGGGAGCTGTTTTTT. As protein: CASSLGGWNTGELFF. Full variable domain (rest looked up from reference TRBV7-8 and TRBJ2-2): GAGVSQSPRYKVAKRGQDVALRCDPISGHVSLFWYQQALGQGPEFLTYFQNEAQLDKSGLPSDRFFAERPEGSVSTLKIQRTQQEDSAVYLCASSLGGWNTGELFFGEGSRLTVL.

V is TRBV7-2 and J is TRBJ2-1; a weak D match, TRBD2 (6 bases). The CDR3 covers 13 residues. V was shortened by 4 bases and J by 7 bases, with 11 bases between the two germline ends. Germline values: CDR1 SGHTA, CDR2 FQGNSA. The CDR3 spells CASSWGVRNEQFF. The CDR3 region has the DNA TGTGCCAGCAGCTGGGGGGTCCGGAATGAGCAGTTCTTC.

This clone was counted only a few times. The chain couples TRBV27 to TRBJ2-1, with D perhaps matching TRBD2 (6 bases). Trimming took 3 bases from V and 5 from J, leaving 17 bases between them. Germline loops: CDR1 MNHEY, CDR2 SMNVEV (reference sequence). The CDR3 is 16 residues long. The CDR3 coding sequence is TGTGCCAGCAGTTTTGACGGGAGCCGCCTCCACAATGAGCAGTTCTTC. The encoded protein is CASSFDGSRLHNEQFF.

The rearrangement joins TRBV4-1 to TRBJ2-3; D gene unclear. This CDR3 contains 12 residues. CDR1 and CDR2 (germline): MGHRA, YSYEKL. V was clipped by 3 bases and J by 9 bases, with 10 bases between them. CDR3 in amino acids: CASSQESVTQYF. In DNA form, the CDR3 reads TGCGCCAGCAGCCAGGAGAGCGTCACGCAGTATTTT.

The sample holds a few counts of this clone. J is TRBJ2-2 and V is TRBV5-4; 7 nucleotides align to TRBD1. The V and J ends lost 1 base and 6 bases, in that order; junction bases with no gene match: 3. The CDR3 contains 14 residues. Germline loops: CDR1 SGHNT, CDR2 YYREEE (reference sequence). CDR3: CASSLRQGAGELFF. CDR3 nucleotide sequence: TGTGCCAGCAGCTTGAGGCAGGGGGCCGGGGAGCTGTTTTTT.

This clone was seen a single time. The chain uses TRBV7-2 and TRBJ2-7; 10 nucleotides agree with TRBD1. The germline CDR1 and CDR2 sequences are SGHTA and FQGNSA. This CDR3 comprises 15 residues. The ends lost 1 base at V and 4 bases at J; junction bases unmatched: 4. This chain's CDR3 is CASSLGGTGEYEQYF. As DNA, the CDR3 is TGTGCCAGCAGCTTAGGTGGGACAGGGGAGTACGAGCAGTACTTC.

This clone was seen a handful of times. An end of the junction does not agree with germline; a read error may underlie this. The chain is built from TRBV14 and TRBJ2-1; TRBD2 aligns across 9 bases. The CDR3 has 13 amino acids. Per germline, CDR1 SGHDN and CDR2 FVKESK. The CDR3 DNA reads TGTGCCAGCAGCCCGAGCGGGGGGACCCCCCGGATCTTC. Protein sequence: CASSPSGGTPRIF.

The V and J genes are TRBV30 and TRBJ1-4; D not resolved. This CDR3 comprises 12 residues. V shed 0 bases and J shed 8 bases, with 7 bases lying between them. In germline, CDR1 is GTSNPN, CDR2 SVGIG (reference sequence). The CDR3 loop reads CAWSVIPEKLFF. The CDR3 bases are TGTGCCTGGAGTGTAATCCCGGAAAAACTGTTTTTT.

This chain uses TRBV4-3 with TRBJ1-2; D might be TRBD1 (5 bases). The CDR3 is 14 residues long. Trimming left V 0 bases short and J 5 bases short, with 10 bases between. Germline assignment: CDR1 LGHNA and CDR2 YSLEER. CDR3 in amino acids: CASSQDSTEYGYTF. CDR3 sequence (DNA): TGCGCCAGCAGCCAAGACTCGACAGAATATGGCTACACCTTC.

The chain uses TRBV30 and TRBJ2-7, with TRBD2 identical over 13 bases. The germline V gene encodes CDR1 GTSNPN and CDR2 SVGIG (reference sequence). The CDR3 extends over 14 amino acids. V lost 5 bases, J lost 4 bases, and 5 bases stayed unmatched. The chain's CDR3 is CAWEGTSGAYEQYF. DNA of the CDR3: TGTGCCTGGGAGGGGACTAGCGGGGCTTACGAGCAGTACTTC. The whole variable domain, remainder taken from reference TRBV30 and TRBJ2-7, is SQTIHQWPATLVQPVGSPLSLECTVEGTSNPNLYWYRQAAGRGLQLLFYSVGIGQISSEVPQNLSASRPQDRQFILSSKKLLLSDSGFYLCAWEGTSGAYEQYFGPGTRLTVT.

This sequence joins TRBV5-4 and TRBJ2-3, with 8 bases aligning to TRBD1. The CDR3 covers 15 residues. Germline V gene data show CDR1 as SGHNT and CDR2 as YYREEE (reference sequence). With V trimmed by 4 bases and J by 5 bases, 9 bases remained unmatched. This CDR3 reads CASSMRTGQGDTQYF. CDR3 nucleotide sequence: TGTGCCAGCAGCATGCGGACAGGACAGGGAGATACGCAGTATTTT.

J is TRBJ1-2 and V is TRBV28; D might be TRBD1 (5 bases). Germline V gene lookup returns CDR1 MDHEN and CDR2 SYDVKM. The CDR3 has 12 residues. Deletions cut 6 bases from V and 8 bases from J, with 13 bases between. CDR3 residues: CASSRGVYGYTF. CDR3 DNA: TGTGCCAGCAGCCGGGGGGTATACGGCTACACCTTC.

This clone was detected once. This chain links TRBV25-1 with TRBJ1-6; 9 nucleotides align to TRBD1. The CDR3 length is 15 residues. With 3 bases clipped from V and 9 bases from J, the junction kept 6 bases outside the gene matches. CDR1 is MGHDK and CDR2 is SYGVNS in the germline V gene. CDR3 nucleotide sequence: TGTGCCAGCAGTGACTTCGGGACAGGGAGTTCACCCCTCCACTTT. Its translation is CASSDFGTGSSPLHF.